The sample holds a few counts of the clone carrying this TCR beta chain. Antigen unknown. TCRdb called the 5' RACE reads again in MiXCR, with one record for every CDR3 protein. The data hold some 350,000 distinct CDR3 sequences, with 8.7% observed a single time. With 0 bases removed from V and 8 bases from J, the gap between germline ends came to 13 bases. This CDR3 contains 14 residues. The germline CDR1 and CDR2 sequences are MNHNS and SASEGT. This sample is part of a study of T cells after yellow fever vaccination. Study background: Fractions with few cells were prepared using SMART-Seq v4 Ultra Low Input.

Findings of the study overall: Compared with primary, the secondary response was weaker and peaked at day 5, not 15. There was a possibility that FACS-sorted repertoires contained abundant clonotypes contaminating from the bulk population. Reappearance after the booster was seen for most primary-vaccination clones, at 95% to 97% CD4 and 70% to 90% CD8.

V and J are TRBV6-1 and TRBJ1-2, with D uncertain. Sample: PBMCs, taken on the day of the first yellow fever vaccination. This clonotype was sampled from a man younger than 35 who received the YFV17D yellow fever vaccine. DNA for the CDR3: TGTGCCAGCAGTGAAGCTAGGGTGTCTGCAGGCTACACCTTC. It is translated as CASSEARVSAGYTF.